This T cell receptor (beta chain) stems from a study of blood T cell repertoires in COVID-19. The method was immunoSEQ multiplex PCR; TCRdb's version includes in-frame clones alone and lacks a portion of them. The data contain roughly 110,000 clones, approximately 88% of them seen just once; the ten biggest clones take up 4.5% to 5%. V lost 0 bases to trimming and J lost 8 bases; unmatched junction nucleotides: 9. CDR1 and CDR2 (germline): LGHDT, YNNKEL (reference sequence). CDR3 length: 16 amino acids. This sequence joins TRBV3-1 (or the pseudogene TRBV3-2) and TRBJ2-4; the match to TRBD2 covers 8 bases. Source material: peripheral blood. This clonotype was obtained from a man in his forties with active or convalescent COVID-19. The CDR3: CASSQDTAGGGYIQYF. The CDR3 nucleotides read TGTGCCAGCAGCCAAGATACGGCGGGAGGAGGGTACATTCAGTACTTC.